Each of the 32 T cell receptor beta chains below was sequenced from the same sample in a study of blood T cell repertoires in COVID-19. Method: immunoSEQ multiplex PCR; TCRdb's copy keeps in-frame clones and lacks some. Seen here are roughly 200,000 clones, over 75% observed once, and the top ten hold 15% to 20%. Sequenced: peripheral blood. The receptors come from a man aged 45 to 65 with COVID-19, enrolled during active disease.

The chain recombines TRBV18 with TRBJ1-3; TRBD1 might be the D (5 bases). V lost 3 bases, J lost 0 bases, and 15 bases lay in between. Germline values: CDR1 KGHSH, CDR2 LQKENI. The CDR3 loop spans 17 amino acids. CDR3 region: CASSPGRDGYSGNTIYF. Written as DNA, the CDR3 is TGTGCCAGCTCACCGGGGCGGGACGGCTACTCTGGAAACACCATATATTTT.

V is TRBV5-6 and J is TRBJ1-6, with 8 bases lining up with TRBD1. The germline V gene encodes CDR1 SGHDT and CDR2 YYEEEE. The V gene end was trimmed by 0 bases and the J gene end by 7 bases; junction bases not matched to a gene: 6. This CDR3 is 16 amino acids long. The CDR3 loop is CASSLGWDRKNSPLHF. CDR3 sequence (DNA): TGTGCCAGCAGCTTGGGCTGGGACAGGAAAAATTCACCCCTCCACTTT. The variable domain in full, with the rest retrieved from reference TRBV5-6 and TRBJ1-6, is DAGVTQSPTHLIKTRGQQVTLRCSPKSGHDTVSWYQQALGQGPQFIFQYYEEEERQRGNFPDRFSGHQFPNYSSELNVNALLLGDSALYLCASSLGWDRKNSPLHFGNGTRLTVT.

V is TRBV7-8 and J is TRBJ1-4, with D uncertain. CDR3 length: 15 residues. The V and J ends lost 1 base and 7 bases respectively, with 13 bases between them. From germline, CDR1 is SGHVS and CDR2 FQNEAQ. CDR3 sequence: CASSLDGRGGEKLFF. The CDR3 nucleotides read TGTGCCAGCAGCTTAGACGGGCGGGGTGGTGAAAAACTGTTTTTT.

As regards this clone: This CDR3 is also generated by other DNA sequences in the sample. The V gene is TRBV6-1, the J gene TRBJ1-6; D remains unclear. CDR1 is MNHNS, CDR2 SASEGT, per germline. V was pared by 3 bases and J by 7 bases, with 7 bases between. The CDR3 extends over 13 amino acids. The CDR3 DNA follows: TGTGCCAGCAGTGAGACACCAAATTCACCCCTCCACTTT. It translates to CASSETPNSPLHF.

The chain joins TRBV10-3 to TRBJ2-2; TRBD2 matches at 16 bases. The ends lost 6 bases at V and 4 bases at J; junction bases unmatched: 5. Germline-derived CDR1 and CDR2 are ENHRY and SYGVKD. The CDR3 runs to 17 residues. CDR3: CAIRPGLAGGGTGELFF. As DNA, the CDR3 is TGTGCCATCAGACCGGGACTAGCGGGGGGGGGCACCGGGGAGCTGTTTTTT.

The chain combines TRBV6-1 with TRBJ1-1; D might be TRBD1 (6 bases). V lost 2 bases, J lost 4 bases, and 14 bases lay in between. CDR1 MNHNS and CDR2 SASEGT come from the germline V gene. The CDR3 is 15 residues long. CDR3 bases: TGTGCCAGCAGTGAACTCGGGACAAGAGGCACTGAAGCTTTCTTT. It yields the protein CASSELGTRGTEAFF.

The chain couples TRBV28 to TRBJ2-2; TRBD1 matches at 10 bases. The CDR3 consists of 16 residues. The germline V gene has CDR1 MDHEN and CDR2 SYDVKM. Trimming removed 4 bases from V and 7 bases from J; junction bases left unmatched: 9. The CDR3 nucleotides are TGTGCCAGCAGTTCGTGGGAGGGGACAGGGGTCGGGGAGCTGTTTTTT. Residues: CASSSWEGTGVGELFF.

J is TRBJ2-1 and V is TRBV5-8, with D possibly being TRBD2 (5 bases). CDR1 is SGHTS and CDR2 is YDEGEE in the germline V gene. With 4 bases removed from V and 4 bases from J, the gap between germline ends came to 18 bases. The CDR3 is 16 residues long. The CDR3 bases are TGTGCCAGCAGCCGCTCCATGGGAGTGGGGTACAATGAGCAGTTCTTC. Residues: CASSRSMGVGYNEQFF.

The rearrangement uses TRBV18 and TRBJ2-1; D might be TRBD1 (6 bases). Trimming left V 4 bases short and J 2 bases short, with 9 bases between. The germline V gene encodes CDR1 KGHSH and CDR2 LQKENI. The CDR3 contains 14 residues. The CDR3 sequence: CASSRQEPYNEQFF. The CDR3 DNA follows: TGTGCCAGCTCACGACAGGAACCCTACAATGAGCAGTTCTTC.

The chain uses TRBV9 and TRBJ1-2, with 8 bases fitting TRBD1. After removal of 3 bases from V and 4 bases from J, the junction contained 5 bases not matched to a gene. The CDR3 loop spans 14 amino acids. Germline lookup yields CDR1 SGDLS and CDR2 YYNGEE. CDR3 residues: CASSGQGSSYGYTF. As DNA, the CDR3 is TGTGCCAGCAGCGGACAGGGGAGCAGCTATGGCTACACCTTC.

Here the CDR3 reads CASSSTGAGETQYF. The DNA of the CDR3 is TGTGCCAGCAGCTCGACAGGGGCTGGTGAGACCCAGTACTTC. V and J are TRBV7-3 and TRBJ2-5; 8 bases fit TRBD1. CDR1 SGHTA and CDR2 FQGTGA come from the germline V gene. The CDR3 extends over 14 amino acids. V gave up 4 bases and J gave up 5 bases; unmatched junction bases: 6.

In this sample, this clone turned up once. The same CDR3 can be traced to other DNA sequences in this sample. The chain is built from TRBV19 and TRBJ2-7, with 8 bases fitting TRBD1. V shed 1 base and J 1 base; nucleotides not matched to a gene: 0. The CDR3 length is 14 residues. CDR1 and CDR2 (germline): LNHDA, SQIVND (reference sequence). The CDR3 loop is CASSIGTGSYEQYF. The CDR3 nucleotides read TGTGCCAGTAGTATAGGGACAGGGTCCTACGAGCAGTACTTC.

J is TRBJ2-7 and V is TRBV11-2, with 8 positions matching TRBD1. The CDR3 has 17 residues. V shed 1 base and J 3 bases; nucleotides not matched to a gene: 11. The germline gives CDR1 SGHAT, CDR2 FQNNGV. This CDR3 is CASSLGSGGQASYEQYF. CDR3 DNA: TGTGCCAGCAGCTTAGGTTCTGGGGGACAGGCAAGCTACGAGCAGTACTTC.

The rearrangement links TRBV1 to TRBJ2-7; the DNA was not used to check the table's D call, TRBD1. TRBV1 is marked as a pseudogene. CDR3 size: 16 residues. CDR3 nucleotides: TGCACCAGCAGCCAAATGACAGGGGGCATTTCCTACGAGCAGTACTTC. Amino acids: CTSSQMTGGISYEQYF.

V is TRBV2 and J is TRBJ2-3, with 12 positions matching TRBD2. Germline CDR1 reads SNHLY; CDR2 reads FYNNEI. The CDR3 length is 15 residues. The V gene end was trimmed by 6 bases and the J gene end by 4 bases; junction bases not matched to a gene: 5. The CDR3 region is CASRPTSGGPDTQYF. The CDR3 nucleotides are TGTGCCAGCAGGCCCACTAGCGGGGGGCCAGATACGCAGTATTTT.

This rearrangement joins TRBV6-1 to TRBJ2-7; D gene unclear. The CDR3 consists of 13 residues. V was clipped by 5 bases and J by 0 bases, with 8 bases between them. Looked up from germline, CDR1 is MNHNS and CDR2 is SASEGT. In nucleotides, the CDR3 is TGTGCCAGCAGTATTCTCCCCTCCTACGAGCAGTACTTC. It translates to CASSILPSYEQYF.

CDR3 sequence: CASSLLRGRNNSPLHF. CDR3 coding DNA: TGTGCCAGCAGTCTCTTAAGGGGCAGGAATAATTCACCCCTCCACTTT. The chain is built from TRBV7-9 and TRBJ1-6, with D perhaps matching TRBD1 (5 bases). Germline lookup yields CDR1 SEHNR and CDR2 FQNEAQ (reference sequence). V lost 6 bases and J 5 bases, leaving 17 bases between the germline ends. The CDR3 sequence is 16 residues long. The variable domain in full, completed from reference TRBV7-9 and TRBJ1-6, reads DTGVSQNPRHKITKRGQNVTFRCDPISEHNRLYWYRQTLGQGPEFLTYFQNEAQLEKSRLLSDRFSAERPKGSFSTLEIQRTEQGDSAMYLCASSLLRGRNNSPLHFGNGTRLTVT.

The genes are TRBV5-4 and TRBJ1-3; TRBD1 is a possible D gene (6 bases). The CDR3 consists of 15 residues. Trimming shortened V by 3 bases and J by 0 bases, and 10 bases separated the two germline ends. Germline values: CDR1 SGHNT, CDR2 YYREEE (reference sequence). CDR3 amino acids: CASSSTGNSGNTIYF. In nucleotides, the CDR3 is TGTGCCAGCAGCTCTACAGGGAACTCTGGAAACACCATATATTTT.

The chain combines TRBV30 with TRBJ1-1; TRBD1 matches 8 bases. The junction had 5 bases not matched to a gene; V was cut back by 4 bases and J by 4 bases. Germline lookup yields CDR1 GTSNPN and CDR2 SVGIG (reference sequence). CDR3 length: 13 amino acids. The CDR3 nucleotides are TGTGCCTGGACCTATACAGGGGGCACTGAAGCTTTCTTT. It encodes CAWTYTGGTEAFF.

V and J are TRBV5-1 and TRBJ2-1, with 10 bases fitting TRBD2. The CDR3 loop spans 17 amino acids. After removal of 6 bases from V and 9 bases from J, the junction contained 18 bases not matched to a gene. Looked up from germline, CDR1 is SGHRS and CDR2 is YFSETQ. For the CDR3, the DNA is TGCGCCAGCAATCAGGCGGGGGGAATAGCGGGAGGAGTTGAGCAGTTCTTC. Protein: CASNQAGGIAGGVEQFF. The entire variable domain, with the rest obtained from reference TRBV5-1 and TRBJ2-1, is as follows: KAGVTQTPRYLIKTRGQQVTLSCSPISGHRSVSWYQQTPGQGLQFLFEYFSETQRNKGNFPGRFSGRQFSNSRSEMNVSTLELGDSALYLCASNQAGGIAGGVEQFFGPGTRLTVL.

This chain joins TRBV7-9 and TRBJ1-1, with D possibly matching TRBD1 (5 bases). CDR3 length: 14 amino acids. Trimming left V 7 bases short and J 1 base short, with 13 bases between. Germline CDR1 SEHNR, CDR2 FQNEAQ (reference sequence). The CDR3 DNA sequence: TGTGCCAGCACCCCCGACAGCCCGAACACTGAAGCTTTCTTT. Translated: CASTPDSPNTEAFF.

DNA of the CDR3: TGTGCCAGCAGCCAGCAGGGACTAGCGGGAGGGCCACCCGATACGCAGTATTTT. Protein: CASSQQGLAGGPPDTQYF. The gene calls are TRBV3-1 (or the pseudogene TRBV3-2) and TRBJ2-3, with 16 bases lining up with TRBD2. Germline CDR1 LGHDT, CDR2 YNNKEL (reference sequence). The CDR3 totals 18 residues. J was trimmed by 6 bases and V by 3 bases; bases with no gene match: 9.

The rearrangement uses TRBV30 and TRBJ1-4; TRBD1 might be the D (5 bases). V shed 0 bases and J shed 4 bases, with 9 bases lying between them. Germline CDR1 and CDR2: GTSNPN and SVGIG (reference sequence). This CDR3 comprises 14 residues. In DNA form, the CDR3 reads TGTGCCTGGAGTGTGGGTCAGGGTAATGAAAAACTGTTTTTT. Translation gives CAWSVGQGNEKLFF.

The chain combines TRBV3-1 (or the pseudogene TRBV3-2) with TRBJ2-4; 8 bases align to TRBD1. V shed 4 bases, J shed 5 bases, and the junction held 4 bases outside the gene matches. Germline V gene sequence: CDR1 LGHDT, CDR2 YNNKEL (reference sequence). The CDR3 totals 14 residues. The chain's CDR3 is CASSRQGAENIQYF. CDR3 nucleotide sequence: TGTGCCAGCAGCCGGCAGGGGGCAGAAAACATTCAGTACTTC.

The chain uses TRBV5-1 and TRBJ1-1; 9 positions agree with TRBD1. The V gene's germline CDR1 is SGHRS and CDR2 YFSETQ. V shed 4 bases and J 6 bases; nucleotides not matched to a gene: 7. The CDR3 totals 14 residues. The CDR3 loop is CASSQQGAKAEAFF. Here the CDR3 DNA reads TGCGCCAGCAGCCAACAGGGGGCGAAGGCTGAAGCTTTCTTT.

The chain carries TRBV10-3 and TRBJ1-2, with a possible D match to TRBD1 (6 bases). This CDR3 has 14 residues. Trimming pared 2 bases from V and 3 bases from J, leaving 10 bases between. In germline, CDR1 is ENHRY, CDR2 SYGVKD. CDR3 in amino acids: CAISEHRDDYGYTF. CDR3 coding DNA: TGTGCCATCAGTGAGCACAGGGATGACTATGGCTACACCTTC.

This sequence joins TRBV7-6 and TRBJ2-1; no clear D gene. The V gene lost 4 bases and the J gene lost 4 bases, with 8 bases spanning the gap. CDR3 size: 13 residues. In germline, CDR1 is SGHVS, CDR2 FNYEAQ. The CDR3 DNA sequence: TGTGCCAGCAGCTCAGACAATTACAATGAGCAGTTCTTC. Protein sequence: CASSSDNYNEQFF.

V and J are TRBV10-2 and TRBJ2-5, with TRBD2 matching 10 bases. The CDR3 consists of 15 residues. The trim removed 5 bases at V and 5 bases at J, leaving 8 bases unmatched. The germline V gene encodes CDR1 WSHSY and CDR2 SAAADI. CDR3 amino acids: CASSPTAGGRETQYF. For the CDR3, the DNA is TGCGCCAGCAGTCCTACAGCGGGAGGGCGGGAGACCCAGTACTTC.

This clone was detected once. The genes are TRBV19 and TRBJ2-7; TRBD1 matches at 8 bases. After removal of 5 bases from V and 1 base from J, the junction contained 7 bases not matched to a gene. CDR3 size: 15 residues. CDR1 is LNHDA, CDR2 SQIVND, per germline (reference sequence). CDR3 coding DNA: TGTGCCAGTAGTGAGCAGGGGGCTTCTTCCTACGAGCAGTACTTC. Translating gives CASSEQGASSYEQYF.

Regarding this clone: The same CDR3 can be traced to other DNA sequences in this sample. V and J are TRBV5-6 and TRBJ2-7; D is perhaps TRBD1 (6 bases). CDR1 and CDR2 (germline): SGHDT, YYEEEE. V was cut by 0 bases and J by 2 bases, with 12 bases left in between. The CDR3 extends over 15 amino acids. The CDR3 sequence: CASSLGAGDTYEQYF. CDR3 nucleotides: TGTGCCAGCAGCTTGGGAGCAGGGGACACCTACGAGCAGTACTTC.

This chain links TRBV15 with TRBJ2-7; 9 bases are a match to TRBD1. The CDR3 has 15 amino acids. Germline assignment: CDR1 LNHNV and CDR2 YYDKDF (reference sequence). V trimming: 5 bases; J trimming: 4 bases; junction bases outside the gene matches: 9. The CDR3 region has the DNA TGTGCCACCAGCGGAAGGGACAGGGTCGTGTACGAGCAGTACTTC. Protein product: CATSGRDRVVYEQYF.

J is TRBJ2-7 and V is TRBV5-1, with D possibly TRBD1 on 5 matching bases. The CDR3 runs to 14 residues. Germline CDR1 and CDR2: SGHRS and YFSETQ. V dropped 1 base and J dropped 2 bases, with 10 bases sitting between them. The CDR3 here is CASSLFGQPYEQYF. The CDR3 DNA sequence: TGCGCCAGCAGCTTGTTTGGACAACCCTACGAGCAGTACTTC.